This TCR beta chain is from a study of blood T cell repertoires in COVID-19. Notes on this clone: Sequence at one end of the junction differs from germline and may be a read error.

As handled by the study authors: It was from reference gene primer amplification that nucleated cell counts were estimated. Method: immunoSEQ multiplex PCR; TCRdb's copy keeps in-frame clones and lacks some. V and J calls and clone size are those listed in that table; D and trimming were worked out from the DNA. The sample consists of 250,000 to 300,000 clones, around 88% of them appearing once. The source is a woman aged 25-40 years who had recovered from COVID-19. The specimen was peripheral blood.

This CDR3 is CASPGTGRLRRF. CDR3 bases: TGTGCCAGCCCCGGGACAGGTCGATTACGACGTTTT. The chain carries TRBV5-4 and TRBJ1-1; the match to TRBD1 covers 8 bases. The germline CDR1 and CDR2 sequences are SGHNT and YYREEE (reference sequence). This CDR3 contains 12 residues.